The 17 T cell receptor beta chains presented below share a single source sample, sequenced in a study of T cell responses to AZD1222 COVID-19 vaccine. The repertoire was sequenced with immunoSEQ multiplex PCR; TCRdb's copy has only in-frame clones and lacks some. The data show about 140,000 clones, with 75% to 90% seen just once and 4.1% held by the top ten. The sequenced sample was peripheral blood, obtained on day 0 of AZD1222 vaccination. Receptor source: an adult in good health.

The chain carries TRBV19 and TRBJ1-5; 10 nucleotides align to TRBD1. The V and J ends lost 10 bases and 7 bases, in that order; junction bases with no gene match: 13. The CDR3 is 15 residues long. Germline-derived CDR1 and CDR2 are LNHDA and SQIVND (reference sequence). The CDR3 is CATTGGTGVRQPQHF. The DNA for the CDR3 is TGTGCCACTACGGGCGGGACAGGGGTAAGGCAGCCCCAGCATTTT.

Turning to this clone: One end of the junction does not line up with germline, which may come from a read error. The V and J genes are TRBV3-1 (or the pseudogene TRBV3-2) and TRBJ1-1; possible D gene TRBD1, 6 bases. In germline, CDR1 is LGHDT, CDR2 YNNKEL (reference sequence). This CDR3 has 14 amino acids. The CDR3 region has the DNA TGTGCCAGCAGCCTACCCACAGGGAACGCTGAAGCTTTCTTT. It specifies CASSLPTGNAEAFF.

This clone has more than one count but fewer than ten. This sequence joins TRBV4-1 and TRBJ2-1, with D unclear. The CDR3 extends over 15 amino acids. Germline assignment: CDR1 MGHRA and CDR2 YSYEKL. Trimming removed 6 bases at V and 6 bases at J, with 18 bases between. The CDR3 DNA is TGCGCCAGCAGACCCCCCGGGCCCTTTGGCAATGAGCAGTTCTTC. Translated: CASRPPGPFGNEQFF.

V and J are TRBV3-1 (or the pseudogene TRBV3-2) and TRBJ1-3; D remains ambiguous. This CDR3 region has 14 residues. Germline loops: CDR1 LGHDT, CDR2 YNNKEL (reference sequence). Trimming pared 4 bases from V and 1 base from J, leaving 8 bases between. As DNA, the CDR3 is TGTGCCAGCAGCCTTACATCGTCTGGAAACACCATATATTTT. Its translation is CASSLTSSGNTIYF.

The chain employs TRBV30 and TRBJ2-5; the match to TRBD1 covers 8 bases. V lost 5 bases to trimming and J lost 0 bases; unmatched junction nucleotides: 2. The CDR3 is 13 amino acids. Germline CDR1 GTSNPN, CDR2 SVGIG (reference sequence). Here the CDR3 DNA reads TGTGCCTGGTCAGGGGGCCACCAAGAGACCCAGTACTTC. Its protein product is CAWSGGHQETQYF.

V gene TRBV18 combines with J gene TRBJ1-1; D gene ambiguous. V was shortened by 3 bases and J by 3 bases, with 11 bases between the two germline ends. Germline V gene sequence: CDR1 KGHSH, CDR2 LQKENI. The CDR3 has 14 residues. CDR3 amino acids: CASSPSYGDTEAFF. As DNA, the CDR3 is TGTGCCAGCTCACCGAGTTACGGGGACACTGAAGCTTTCTTT.

The V call is TRBV9, the J call TRBJ1-1; D may be TRBD1 (5 bases). Deletions cut 3 bases from V and 4 bases from J, with 10 bases between. The CDR3 loop spans 13 amino acids. The V gene's germline CDR1 is SGDLS and CDR2 YYNGEE. DNA for the CDR3: TGTGCCAGCAGCGCGTCAGGGCCCACTGAAGCTTTCTTT. This sequence encodes CASSASGPTEAFF.

The chain joins TRBV3-1 (or the pseudogene TRBV3-2) to TRBJ1-2, with 9 bases that match TRBD1. V trimming: 5 bases; J trimming: 1 base; junction bases outside the gene matches: 5. Germline V gene lookup returns CDR1 LGHDT and CDR2 YNNKEL (reference sequence). The CDR3 is 15 amino acids. CDR3 protein: CASSSPDRGNYGYTF. The CDR3 nucleotides read TGTGCCAGCAGCTCGCCGGACAGGGGTAACTATGGCTACACCTTC.

The rearrangement joins TRBV5-1 to TRBJ1-3; D unresolved. From germline, CDR1 is SGHRS and CDR2 YFSETQ. The CDR3 has 13 residues. V was clipped by 4 bases and J by 7 bases, with 12 bases between them. The CDR3 sequence: CASSPRPGNTIYF. CDR3 nucleotides: TGCGCCAGCAGCCCAAGGCCCGGTAACACCATATATTTT. Based on the CDR3 plus reference TRBV5-1 and TRBJ1-3, the full variable domain is KAGVTQTPRYLIKTRGQQVTLSCSPISGHRSVSWYQQTPGQGLQFLFEYFSETQRNKGNFPGRFSGRQFSNSRSEMNVSTLELGDSALYLCASSPRPGNTIYFGEGSWLTVV.

This chain joins TRBV27 and TRBJ2-1; maybe TRBD2 (6 bases). The germline V gene encodes CDR1 MNHEY and CDR2 SMNVEV (reference sequence). Deletions cut 5 bases from V and 4 bases from J, with 18 bases between. The CDR3 loop spans 16 amino acids. CDR3 region: CASSNTPSGVYNEQFF. In DNA, the CDR3 is TGTGCCAGCAGTAACACCCCCTCGGGAGTTTACAATGAGCAGTTCTTC.

The rearrangement joins TRBV14 to TRBJ2-7, with a possible D match to TRBD1 (5 bases). Germline CDR1 and CDR2: SGHDN and FVKESK. This CDR3 comprises 13 residues. V lost 4 bases and J lost 3, with 10 bases in between. The CDR3 nucleotides read TGTGCCAGCAGCCCCTGGGGCTTCTACGAGCAGTACTTC. As protein: CASSPWGFYEQYF.

The table lists this clone with a count of one. Here the CDR3 DNA reads TGCAGCGCCACGCAGCCCCAGCATTTT. Amino acids: CSATQPQHF. V and J are TRBV29-1 and TRBJ1-5; D is unclear. The CDR3 consists of 9 residues. Germline V gene data show CDR1 as SQVTM and CDR2 as ANQGSEA. Trimming cost V 7 bases and J 7 bases, with 5 bases left between them.

V is TRBV18 and J is TRBJ1-5; tentative D call: TRBD1 (5 bases). The CDR3 totals 14 residues. V was clipped by 3 bases and J by 4 bases, with 10 bases between them. The germline CDR1 and CDR2 sequences are KGHSH and LQKENI. Here the CDR3 DNA reads TGTGCCAGCTCACCGGGACTGGGAAATCAGCCCCAGCATTTT. Encoded protein: CASSPGLGNQPQHF.

This rearrangement joins TRBV21-1 to TRBJ1-6; TRBD1 is the table's D call and was not checked against the DNA. TRBV21-1 corresponds to a pseudogene. The CDR3 runs 18 residues. In DNA, the CDR3 is TGTGCCAGCAGCAAAGGGTGGCTCCTGGGACAGGGCTGCTCACCCCTCCACTTT. It encodes CASSKGWLLGQGCSPLHF.

The V gene is TRBV30, the J gene TRBJ2-3; D uncertain. V shed 1 base and J shed 4 bases, with 9 bases lying between them. This CDR3 is 13 amino acids long. The V gene's germline CDR1 is GTSNPN and CDR2 SVGIG (reference sequence). The DNA of the CDR3 is TGTGCCTGGAGTGGCCCAGTTGCAGATACGCAGTATTTT. This translates into CAWSGPVADTQYF.

V is TRBV6-5 and J is TRBJ1-5; unclear D gene. Germline loops: CDR1 MNHEY, CDR2 SVGAGI. This CDR3 region has 13 residues. Trimming pared 10 bases from V and 0 bases from J, leaving 10 bases between. CDR3: CATAGSSNQPQHF. CDR3 nucleotides: TGTGCCACCGCGGGGAGTAGCAATCAGCCCCAGCATTTT.

This chain joins TRBV6-6 and TRBJ1-1, with TRBD1 as a possible D gene (5 bases). In germline, CDR1 is MNHNY, CDR2 SVGAGI (reference sequence). This CDR3 has 14 residues. The V end was cut by 5 bases, the J end by 4 bases, with 14 bases between. The CDR3 nucleotides read TGTGCCAGCAGTCCCGGCCCGGGGGGCACTGAAGCTTTCTTT. Amino acids: CASSPGPGGTEAFF.